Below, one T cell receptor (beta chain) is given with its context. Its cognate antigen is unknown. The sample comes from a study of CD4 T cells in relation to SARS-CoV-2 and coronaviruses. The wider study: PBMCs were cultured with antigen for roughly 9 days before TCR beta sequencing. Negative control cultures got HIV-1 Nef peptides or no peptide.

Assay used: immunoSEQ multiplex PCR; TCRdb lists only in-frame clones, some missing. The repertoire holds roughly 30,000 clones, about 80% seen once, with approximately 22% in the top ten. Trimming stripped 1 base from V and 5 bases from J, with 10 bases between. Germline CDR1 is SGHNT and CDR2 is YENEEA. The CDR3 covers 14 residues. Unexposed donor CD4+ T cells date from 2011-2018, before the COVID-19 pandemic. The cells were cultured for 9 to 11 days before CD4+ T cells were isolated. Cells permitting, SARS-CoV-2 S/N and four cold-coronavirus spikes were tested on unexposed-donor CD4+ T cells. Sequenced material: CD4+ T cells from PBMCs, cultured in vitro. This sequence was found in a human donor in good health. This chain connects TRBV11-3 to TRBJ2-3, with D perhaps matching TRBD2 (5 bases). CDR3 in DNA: TGTGCCAGCAGCTTAGGGGCCGGGGTAGATACGCAGTATTTT. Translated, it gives CASSLGAGVDTQYF. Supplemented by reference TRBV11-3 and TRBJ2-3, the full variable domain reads EAGVVQSPRYKIIEKKQPVAFWCNPISGHNTLYWYLQNLGQGPELLIRYENEEAVDDSQLPKDRFSAERLKGVDSTLKIQPAELGDSAVYLCASSLGAGVDTQYFGPGTRLTVL.